This note documents a single T cell receptor beta chain sequence. V gave up 8 bases and J gave up 10 bases, with 15 bases separating them. Per the germline V gene, CDR1 is MNHEY and CDR2 is SVGAGI. This CDR3 is 13 amino acids long. MiXCR, applied by TCRdb to the 5' RACE reads, yields one record per CDR3 protein. The table lists tens of thousands of distinct CDR3 sequences, about 28% of them singletons. The TCR was taken from a female donor with breast cancer. The chain joins TRBV6-5 to TRBJ1-6, with unresolved D. What was sequenced was tumor-infiltrating memory CD4+ T cells sorted from the breast tumor. As for subset: memory CD4+ T cells, CD4+CD45RO+CD25-. Here the CDR3 DNA reads TGTGCCAGCGGTTTCCTGCCTGGGTCACCCCTCCACTTT. This gives the protein CASGFLPGSPLHF.